This is a list of T cell receptor beta chains from one sample in a study of cytomegalovirus exposure and HLA in healthy donors. Here immunoSEQ multiplex PCR was the method, and the copy in TCRdb shows in-frame clones only, minus some. The data show 100,000 or so clones, with 76% seen just once and around 4% held by the top ten. The sample comprised PBMCs. These receptor sequences come from a man aged 35 to 55 in good health and CMV-seronegative. Each CDR3 is given with its conserved first and last residue. A D gene is named only where the DNA matches it firmly. Only some rows state a clone size, as once, few, many or a class for expanded clones.

clone size	V gene	J gene	D gene	CDR3 protein	CDR3 DNA
few	TRBV30	TRBJ1-1	-	CAWSGDRNLKAEAFF	TGTGCCTGGAGCGGTGACAGGAATCTAAAGGCTGAAGCTTTCTTT
-	TRBV5-1	TRBJ1-2	-	CASSLDQGYANYGYTF	TGCGCCAGCAGCTTGGATCAGGGGTACGCTAACTATGGCTACACCTTC
-	TRBV25-1	TRBJ1-4	-	CASSESGRVSEKLFF	TGTGCCAGCAGTGAATCGGGCAGGGTTTCGGAAAAACTGTTTTTT
-	TRBV18	TRBJ2-3	-	CASSPPGEHTDTQYF	TGTGCCAGCTCACCCCCCGGAGAACACACAGATACGCAGTATTTT
-	TRBV7-3	TRBJ2-2	TRBD2	CASSRGGAVTGELFF	TGTGCCAGCAGCCGCGGGGGGGCCGTAACCGGGGAGCTGTTTTTT
-	TRBV5-1	TRBJ1-6	-	CASSLMNPGGDSPLHF	TGCGCCAGCAGCTTGATGAACCCCGGGGGGGATTCACCCCTCCACTTT
-	TRBV29-1	TRBJ1-1	-	CSVGAFTNTEAFF	TGCAGCGTTGGTGCGTTTACGAACACTGAAGCTTTCTTT
-	TRBV18	TRBJ1-2	-	CASSPEVEGNGYTF	TGTGCCAGCTCACCAGAGGTAGAGGGCAATGGCTACACCTTC
-	TRBV5-1	TRBJ1-3	-	CASSLTTGDSGNTIYF	TGCGCCAGCAGCTTAACTACAGGAGACTCTGGAAACACCATATATTTT
-	TRBV28	TRBJ1-5	-	CASSFEAGIQPQHF	TGTGCCAGCAGTTTCGAGGCAGGGATTCAGCCCCAGCATTTT
-	TRBV18	TRBJ1-5	-	CASSPKDSFPRNQPQHF	TGTGCCAGCTCGCCAAAAGACAGCTTCCCTCGGAATCAGCCCCAGCATTTT
-	TRBV11-3	TRBJ2-1	TRBD2	CASSPSGGAWNEQFF	TGTGCCAGCAGCCCTAGCGGGGGGGCGTGGAATGAGCAGTTCTTC
-	TRBV5-4	TRBJ2-5	-	CASSLAGGETQYF	TGTGCCAGCAGCTTGGCGGGTGGGGAGACCCAGTACTTC
few	TRBV7-2	TRBJ2-1	-	CASSNGPPHGFF	TGTGCCAGCAGTAACGGTCCCCCTCATGGGTTCTTC
few	TRBV2	TRBJ1-6	TRBD1	CASSRQGGANNSPLHF	TGTGCCAGCAGTCGACAGGGGGGAGCGAATAATTCACCCCTCCACTTT
-	TRBV7-9	TRBJ2-7	TRBD2	CSSSLSSSGGSYEQYF	TGTTCCAGCAGCTTATCGTCTAGCGGGGGCTCCTACGAGCAGTACTTC
-	TRBV7-2	TRBJ2-2	-	CASSTGLYTGELFF	TGTGCCAGCAGCACTGGACTGTACACCGGGGAGCTGTTTTTT
-	TRBV19	TRBJ1-5	TRBD1	CASSLRQGVYNQPQHF	TGTGCCAGTAGTCTGCGACAGGGTGTTTACAATCAGCCCCAGCATTTT
once	TRBV7-2	TRBJ2-1	-	CASSLTRTNEQFF	TGTGCCAGCAGCTTGACTAGAACCAATGAGCAGTTCTTC
few	TRBV7-2	TRBJ2-1	TRBD2	CASSLTSGKHNEQFF	TGTGCCAGCAGCTTAACTAGCGGGAAACACAATGAGCAGTTCTTC
-	TRBV4-3	TRBJ1-2	-	CASSQDLGLLNYGYTF	TGCGCCAGCAGCCAAGATCTGGGCCTCCTGAACTATGGCTACACCTTC
-	TRBV27	TRBJ2-2	TRBD1	CASSSGGTTGELFF	TGTGCCAGCAGTTCAGGGGGCACCACCGGGGAGCTGTTTTTT
-	TRBV4-2	TRBJ2-6	TRBD2	CASSQDSGGPGANVLTF	TGTGCCAGCAGCCAAGATTCGGGGGGGCCTGGGGCCAACGTCCTGACTTTC
-	TRBV7-6	TRBJ1-4	-	CASSPLGGNEKLFF	TGTGCCAGCAGCCCCCTGGGCGGGAATGAAAAACTGTTTTTT
-	TRBV19	TRBJ1-5	TRBD1	CASSKLGQGTDQPQHF	TGTGCCAGTAGTAAACTTGGACAGGGGACGGATCAGCCCCAGCATTTT
-	TRBV27	TRBJ1-6	-	CASRSGTSNSPLHF	TGTGCCAGCAGGTCGGGAACTAGTAATTCACCCCTCCACTTT
-	TRBV28	TRBJ2-3	TRBD2	CASSYGTSGVRTDTQYF	TGTGCCAGCAGTTACGGGACTAGCGGCGTCCGCACAGATACGCAGTATTTT
few	TRBV9	TRBJ1-3	TRBD1	CASSRQGEFGNTIYF	TGTGCCAGCAGCCGCCAGGGGGAATTTGGAAACACCATATATTTT
-	TRBV7-3	TRBJ2-1	TRBD1	CASSPLGGQLDNEQFF	TGTGCCAGCAGCCCCTTAGGGGGACAGCTTGACAATGAGCAGTTCTTC
-	TRBV5-4	TRBJ2-1	TRBD2	CASSLGSGVLKEGEQFF	TGTGCCAGCAGCTTGGGTAGCGGGGTATTGAAGGAGGGTGAGCAGTTCTTC
-	TRBV7-6	TRBJ1-2	TRBD1	CASSLGTGGPYGYTF	TGTGCCAGCAGCTTAGGGACAGGGGGTCCCTATGGCTACACCTTC
-	TRBV5-6	TRBJ1-2	-	CASSLLQGQHGYTF	TGTGCCAGCAGCTTGCTTCAGGGACAACACGGCTACACCTTC
once	TRBV5-1	TRBJ1-3	TRBD1	CASSSTQGQSSGNTIYF	TGCGCCAGCAGCTCGACACAGGGACAGAGCTCTGGAAACACCATATATTTT
few	TRBV7-2	TRBJ1-2	-	CASSLDGNGYTF	TGTGCCAGCAGCTTAGACGGTAATGGCTACACCTTC
-	TRBV7-3	TRBJ1-1	-	CASSLTSAGTEAFF	TGTGCCAGCAGCTTAACTTCGGCAGGGACTGAAGCTTTCTTT
-	TRBV7-7	TRBJ2-5	-	CASSLFSGPQETQYF	TGTGCCAGCAGCTTATTTTCAGGCCCCCAAGAGACCCAGTACTTC
few	TRBV6-7	TRBJ1-2	-	CASSYSPLDRIDGYTF	TGTGCCAGCAGTTACTCCCCCCTCGACAGGATTGATGGCTACACCTTC
-	TRBV9	TRBJ1-2	-	CASSVTPGVSYGYTF	TGTGCCAGCAGCGTAACCCCGGGAGTTTCCTATGGCTACACCTTC
-	TRBV9	TRBJ1-4	-	CASSVRGRPNEKLFF	TGTGCCAGCAGCGTAAGGGGCAGACCTAATGAAAAACTGTTTTTT
few	TRBV7-8	TRBJ1-6	-	CASSSGAGSYNSPLHF	TGTGCCAGCAGCTCCGGTGCAGGGTCCTATAATTCACCCCTCCACTTT
-	TRBV7-6	TRBJ2-5	-	CASSSRGGRAETQYF	TGTGCCAGCAGCTCAAGGGGGGGGCGGGCGGAGACCCAGTACTTC
-	TRBV7-6	TRBJ2-4	-	CASSLEMTRRNIQYF	TGTGCCAGCAGCTTAGAGATGACTAGGAGAAACATTCAGTACTTC
-	TRBV15	TRBJ1-1	-	CATSRGLLNTEAFF	TGTGCCACCAGCAGAGGACTTTTGAACACTGAAGCTTTCTTT
-	TRBV25-1	TRBJ2-1	TRBD2	CATLGTSGGFTYNEQFF	TGTGCGACGCTGGGGACTAGCGGGGGGTTTACCTACAATGAGCAGTTCTTC
once	TRBV5-1	TRBJ2-2	TRBD1	CASSYGQGSGELFF	TGCGCCAGCAGCTACGGACAGGGCAGCGGGGAGCTGTTTTTT
once	TRBV7-8	TRBJ2-7	TRBD1	CASNPGTGRSEQYF	TGTGCCAGCAATCCCGGGACAGGGAGATCCGAGCAGTACTTC
-	TRBV30	TRBJ1-2	TRBD1	CAWRPDRAWGYTF	TGTGCCTGGAGGCCGGACAGGGCTTGGGGCTACACCTTC
few	TRBV6-5	TRBJ1-2	TRBD1	CASSYRDRSVYTF	TGTGCCAGCAGTTACCGGGACAGAAGTGTCTACACCTTC
-	TRBV4-1	TRBJ2-1	-	CASSQSVRNEQFF	TGCGCCAGCAGCCAATCGGTTAGAAATGAGCAGTTCTTC